Following are 21 T cell receptor beta chains from one sample sequenced in a study of cytomegalovirus exposure and HLA in healthy donors listed by TCRdb under 2017. The method behind the library was the immunoSEQ multiplex PCR assay. For the multiplex PCR, a mixture combining 60 forward primers for TCR Vbeta segments and 13 reverse primers for TCR Jbeta segments was used. TCRdb's version of the immuneACCESS table is confined to in-frame rearrangements and falls short of the full clone set. An unresolved V gene accounts for under half of the shortfall where checked; the remainder is of unknown origin. Here the sample has some 140,000 clones; around 72% occur a single time. The biggest ten clones account for approximately 3.9% of the sample. The specimen was PBMCs. These receptors originate from a man aged 45-65 years in good health and CMV-seropositive.

The CDR3 sequence is CASSLRTSSLTWAGELFF. Here the CDR3 DNA reads TGTGCCAGCAGCTTGCGGACTAGCTCTTTGACTTGGGCCGGGGAGCTGTTTTTT. The genes are TRBV5-5 and TRBJ2-2, with 8 bases lining up with TRBD2. Losses at the gene ends were 1 base for V and 6 bases for J; bases not matched to a gene: 14. The CDR3 is made up of 18 amino acids. Germline V lookup: CDR1 SGHKS, CDR2 YYEKEE (reference sequence).

The chain has TRBV29-1 and TRBJ1-2; 9 bases are a match to TRBD1. V shed 6 bases and J 3 bases; nucleotides not matched to a gene: 5. Germline values: CDR1 SQVTM, CDR2 ANQGSEA. This CDR3 is 13 amino acids long. The CDR3 coding sequence is TGCAGCGTCCCCGGGACAGGGTACTATGGCTACACCTTC. Its translation is CSVPGTGYYGYTF.

CDR3 residues: CASSLGNPGTQYF. The CDR3 region has the DNA TGTGCCAGCAGCTTGGGCAACCCCGGGACCCAGTACTTC. This rearrangement joins TRBV7-9 to TRBJ2-5; D call uncertain. This CDR3 is built from 13 residues. V lost 3 bases, J lost 7 bases, and 12 bases lay in between. Per the germline V gene, CDR1 is SEHNR and CDR2 is FQNEAQ (reference sequence). The full variable domain, with the rest looked up from reference TRBV7-9 and TRBJ2-5, is DTGVSQNPRHKITKRGQNVTFRCDPISEHNRLYWYRQTLGQGPEFLTYFQNEAQLEKSRLLSDRFSAERPKGSFSTLEIQRTEQGDSAMYLCASSLGNPGTQYFGPGTRLLVL.

The chain recombines TRBV7-9 with TRBJ1-1; D is undetermined. The germline V gene encodes CDR1 SEHNR and CDR2 FQNEAQ (reference sequence). This CDR3 region has 13 residues. Trimming took 5 bases from V and 0 from J, leaving 7 bases between them. In DNA, the CDR3 is TGTGCCAGCAGCCTTACACTGAACACTGAAGCTTTCTTT. Protein: CASSLTLNTEAFF. Combining the CDR3 with reference TRBV7-9 and TRBJ1-1 gives the whole variable domain DTGVSQNPRHKITKRGQNVTFRCDPISEHNRLYWYRQTLGQGPEFLTYFQNEAQLEKSRLLSDRFSAERPKGSFSTLEIQRTEQGDSAMYLCASSLTLNTEAFFGQGTRLTVV.

This clone was seen a handful of times. The chain carries TRBV28 and TRBJ1-5, with TRBD1 matching 12 bases. Per germline, CDR1 MDHEN and CDR2 SYDVKM. The V segment lost 6 bases and the J segment 4 bases; nucleotides outside the gene matches: 7. The CDR3 is 16 residues long. CDR3 nucleotides: TGTGCCAGCAGAGGGGACAGGGGGCGCGGGAATCAGCCCCAGCATTTT. Translation: CASRGDRGRGNQPQHF.

This clone showed up just once. The chain joins TRBV25-1 to TRBJ2-3, with D possibly being TRBD1 (5 bases). Germline values: CDR1 MGHDK, CDR2 SYGVNS. The CDR3 extends over 16 amino acids. V dropped 1 base and J dropped 6 bases, with 17 bases sitting between them. CDR3 protein: CASSEWKGASGDTQYF. The CDR3 bases are TGTGCCAGCAGTGAATGGAAAGGGGCCTCCGGGGATACGCAGTATTTT.

This clone was observed once. The rearrangement uses TRBV18 and TRBJ2-1; 11 nucleotides agree with TRBD2. The CDR3 consists of 14 residues. Germline-derived CDR1 and CDR2 are KGHSH and LQKENI. V lost 5 bases and J lost 5; bases outside the gene matches: 2. In DNA, the CDR3 is TGTGCCAGCTCAGGGACTAGCGGTGACAATGAGCAGTTCTTC. Its protein is CASSGTSGDNEQFF.

This clone was seen just once. The J gene is TRBJ1-1, the V gene TRBV5-6, with no clear D. From germline, CDR1 is SGHDT and CDR2 YYEEEE. This CDR3 spans 12 amino acids. V was shortened by 4 bases and J by 6 bases, with 10 bases between the two germline ends. The CDR3 DNA follows: TGTGCCAGCAGCCAAATGGAGGCTGAAGCTTTCTTT. This encodes CASSQMEAEAFF.

This clone showed up many times. The chain employs TRBV7-9 and TRBJ1-1; the match to TRBD1 covers 7 bases. CDR3 length: 15 residues. The V and J ends lost 3 bases and 0 bases, in that order; junction bases with no gene match: 4. Germline CDR1 reads SEHNR; CDR2 reads FQNEAQ (reference sequence). The DNA for the CDR3 is TGTGCCAGCAGCTTGGGACAGTCGATGAACACTGAAGCTTTCTTT. Translation gives CASSLGQSMNTEAFF.

V is TRBV5-1 and J is TRBJ2-7; TRBD2 agrees at 8 bases. Germline V lookup: CDR1 SGHRS, CDR2 YFSETQ. The length of the CDR3 is 14 residues. The V gene end was trimmed by 1 base and the J gene end by 2 bases; junction bases not matched to a gene: 2. CDR3 sequence reads: CASSLSGGTYEQYF. CDR3 DNA sequence: TGCGCCAGCAGCTTGAGCGGGGGTACCTACGAGCAGTACTTC.

The chain uses TRBV4-2 and TRBJ1-2; tentatively, D is TRBD1 (6 bases). V lost 4 bases and J lost 4, with 22 bases in between. Germline V lookup: CDR1 LGHNA, CDR2 YNFKEQ. The CDR3 loop spans 17 amino acids. CDR3 bases: TGTGCCAGCAGCCCATCGGCCTCCCTGAAAGGGGGCTATGGCTACACCTTC. This encodes CASSPSASLKGGYGYTF.

The chain uses TRBV5-6 and TRBJ1-2, with TRBD1 matching 7 bases. The CDR3 covers 14 residues. Germline V gene data show CDR1 as SGHDT and CDR2 as YYEEEE. The J segment lost 8 bases and the V segment lost 4 bases, leaving 11 bases of the junction unmatched. CDR3 amino acids: CASSNRDSGRGYTF. DNA for the CDR3: TGTGCCAGCAGCAACCGGGACAGTGGTCGAGGCTACACCTTC. The full variable domain, in which reference TRBV5-6 and TRBJ1-2 provide the parts outside the CDR3, is DAGVTQSPTHLIKTRGQQVTLRCSPKSGHDTVSWYQQALGQGPQFIFQYYEEEERQRGNFPDRFSGHQFPNYSSELNVNALLLGDSALYLCASSNRDSGRGYTFGSGTRLTVV.

This CDR3 reads CASSRFTGEAFF. In nucleotides, the CDR3 is TGTGCCAGCAGCAGATTTACAGGGGAAGCTTTCTTT. The chain has TRBV6-6 and TRBJ1-1; D is possibly TRBD1 (6 bases). The germline V gene has CDR1 MNHNY and CDR2 SVGAGI (reference sequence). Deletions cut 6 bases from V and 8 bases from J, with 13 bases between. The CDR3 runs to 12 residues.

This chain connects TRBV15 to TRBJ1-2, with 7 bases matching TRBD1. From germline, CDR1 is LNHNV and CDR2 YYDKDF (reference sequence). Trimming removed 1 base from V and 2 bases from J; junction bases left unmatched: 7. The length of the CDR3 is 16 residues. In nucleotides, the CDR3 is TGTGCCACCAGCAGAGTTAGGGGGCGAATGAACTATGGCTACACCTTC. This encodes CATSRVRGRMNYGYTF.

The CDR3, as DNA: TGTGCCAGCAGAAAAGACAGGGGCGGCTACACCTTC. Protein: CASRKDRGGYTF. This chain joins TRBV6-5 and TRBJ1-2, with 8 bases aligning to TRBD1. CDR1 and CDR2 from the germline V gene are MNHEY and SVGAGI. Trimming at V came to 6 bases and at J to 8 bases, leaving 5 bases not matched to a gene. The CDR3 loop spans 12 amino acids.

V and J are TRBV27 and TRBJ2-2; 8 bases match TRBD2. This CDR3 region has 16 residues. CDR1 is MNHEY and CDR2 is SMNVEV in the germline V gene (reference sequence). Germline trimming cut 2 bases from V and 4 bases from J; bases unmatched to any gene: 6. CDR3 protein: CASSLVGLAFTGELFF. The CDR3 DNA reads TGTGCCAGCAGTTTAGTAGGACTAGCTTTCACCGGGGAGCTGTTTTTT.

This chain joins TRBV5-5 and TRBJ2-4; maybe TRBD2 (5 bases). The germline V and J ends were trimmed by 2 bases and 0 bases, with 9 bases remaining between them. From germline, CDR1 is SGHKS and CDR2 YYEKEE (reference sequence). This CDR3 has 15 amino acids. CDR3: CASSLGLIAKNIQYF. The DNA of the CDR3 is TGTGCCAGCAGCTTAGGACTTATAGCCAAAAACATTCAGTACTTC.

This sequence joins TRBV29-1 and TRBJ2-1, with D possibly matching TRBD2 (5 bases). In germline, CDR1 is SQVTM, CDR2 ANQGSEA. V was shortened by 4 bases and J by 5 bases, with 21 bases between the two germline ends. The CDR3 totals 16 residues. In DNA form, the CDR3 reads TGCAGCGTTGGAATCCGGTGGGCGGGTTCCGACAATGAGCAGTTCTTC. Amino acids: CSVGIRWAGSDNEQFF.

The chain employs TRBV4-1 and TRBJ1-1, with TRBD1 matching over 7 bases. From germline, CDR1 is MGHRA and CDR2 YSYEKL. V shed 2 bases, J shed 1 base, and the junction held 13 bases outside the gene matches. This CDR3 has 18 residues. CDR3 region: CASSQPEGQLLKNTEAFF. The CDR3 DNA follows: TGCGCCAGCAGCCAACCAGAGGGACAGCTACTAAAGAACACTGAAGCTTTCTTT.

This rearrangement joins TRBV19 to TRBJ2-3; 8 nucleotides agree with TRBD2. Germline lookup yields CDR1 LNHDA and CDR2 SQIVND (reference sequence). The CDR3 runs to 16 residues. The trim removed 9 bases at V and 4 bases at J, leaving 15 bases unmatched. The CDR3 sequence: CASLRGSGGYPDTQYF. Here the CDR3 DNA reads TGTGCCAGCCTCCGGGGGAGCGGGGGTTACCCAGATACGCAGTATTTT.

The chain uses TRBV6-4 and TRBJ1-1; D is perhaps TRBD1 (6 bases). V lost 6 bases and J 0 bases, leaving 8 bases between the germline ends. Germline lookup yields CDR1 MRHNA and CDR2 SNTAGT. This CDR3 comprises 13 residues. The CDR3 coding sequence is TGTGCCAGCAGGGACAGCCTGAACACTGAAGCTTTCTTT. Protein sequence: CASRDSLNTEAFF.